Listed below are T cell receptor beta chains from one sample, sequenced in a study of CD8 T cells in ankylosing spondylitis. MiXCR, applied by TCRdb to the 5' RACE reads, yields one record per CDR3 protein. Among a few hundred thousand distinct CDR3 sequences listed, approximately 20% were seen once. The sequenced material came from blood, either unsorted or a sorted T cell fraction (not recorded which). These receptors originate from a male donor with ankylosing spondylitis or in good health (not recorded which). Each CDR3 is given with its conserved first and last residue. The order of the fields is V gene, J gene, clone size, D gene, CDR3 DNA, CDR3 protein. D genes are given only for firm matches. Some rows mark clone size as missing; the rest say once, few, many or name a class of expanded clone.

v_gene: TRBV27; j_gene: TRBJ2-7; abundance: .; d_gene: TRBD1; CDR3nt: TGTGCCAGCGGACTCCCCAGGGGACAGGTGGCTCTCGAGCAGTACTTC; CDR3aa: CASGLPRGQVALEQYF
v_gene: TRBV20-1; j_gene: TRBJ2-7; abundance: .; d_gene: TRBD1; CDR3nt: TGCAGTGCTCCACAGGGGGCCTACGAGCAGTACTTC; CDR3aa: CSAPQGAYEQYF
v_gene: TRBV12-3/TRBV12-4; j_gene: TRBJ2-1; abundance: .; d_gene: TRBD1; CDR3nt: TGTGCCAGCAGTTTAGACAGGGGAGCATACAATGAGCAGTTCTTC; CDR3aa: CASSLDRGAYNEQFF
v_gene: TRBV9; j_gene: TRBJ2-7; abundance: .; d_gene: TRBD1; CDR3nt: TGTGCCAGCAGCCCTACCAAGCGGACAGGGAGCTCCTACGAGCAGTACTTC; CDR3aa: CASSPTKRTGSSYEQYF
v_gene: TRBV12-3/TRBV12-4; j_gene: TRBJ1-3; abundance: .; d_gene: TRBD1; CDR3nt: TGTGCCAGCAGTTGGACAGGGGAAGGTGAAAACACCATATATTTT; CDR3aa: CASSWTGEGENTIYF
v_gene: TRBV4-2; j_gene: TRBJ2-3; abundance: .; d_gene: TRBD1; CDR3nt: TGTGCCAGCAGCCATCACCGGGACAGGGATACAGATACGCAGTATTTT; CDR3aa: CASSHHRDRDTDTQYF
v_gene: TRBV28; j_gene: TRBJ2-7; abundance: few; d_gene: .; CDR3nt: TGTGCCAGCAGTCTCGGTTTTTCGGCCATCTACGAGCAGTACTTC; CDR3aa: CASSLGFSAIYEQYF
v_gene: TRBV5-6; j_gene: TRBJ2-7; abundance: .; d_gene: TRBD1; CDR3nt: TGTGCCAGCAGCTGGGCCGGGACAGACCTCTACGAGCAGTACTTC; CDR3aa: CASSWAGTDLYEQYF
v_gene: TRBV2; j_gene: TRBJ2-6; abundance: .; d_gene: .; CDR3nt: TGTGCCAGCAAAGGGGCTGCCAACGTCCTGACTTTC; CDR3aa: CASKGAANVLTF
v_gene: TRBV7-6; j_gene: TRBJ1-3; abundance: few; d_gene: .; CDR3nt: TGTGCCAGCAGCTTAGATCAGACCTCTGGAAACACCATATATTTT; CDR3aa: CASSLDQTSGNTIYF
v_gene: TRBV4-1; j_gene: TRBJ2-1; abundance: .; d_gene: .; CDR3nt: TGCGCCAGCAGCCAAGAAACCGACGGTTACAATGAGCAGTTCTTC; CDR3aa: CASSQETDGYNEQFF
v_gene: TRBV10-2; j_gene: TRBJ2-5; abundance: few; d_gene: TRBD1; CDR3nt: TGCGCCAGCAGTGAGTCGGGACAGGGAGAGGAGACCCAGTACTTC; CDR3aa: CASSESGQGEETQYF
v_gene: TRBV20-1; j_gene: TRBJ2-7; abundance: .; d_gene: .; CDR3nt: TGCAGTGCTAGAGATTCCCGGGGGGCCCCCTACGAGCAGTACTTC; CDR3aa: CSARDSRGAPYEQYF
v_gene: TRBV2; j_gene: TRBJ1-5; abundance: .; d_gene: .; CDR3nt: TGTGCCAGCACCAGAGCAGGGAATCAGCCCCAGCATTTT; CDR3aa: CASTRAGNQPQHF
v_gene: TRBV12-3/TRBV12-4; j_gene: TRBJ2-3; abundance: .; d_gene: .; CDR3nt: TGTGCCAGCACCGTGGCCACAGATACGCAGTATTTT; CDR3aa: CASTVATDTQYF
v_gene: TRBV7-9; j_gene: TRBJ2-5; abundance: .; d_gene: .; CDR3nt: TGTGCCAGCAGCCCCCCCCAGGAAGAGACCCAGTACTTC; CDR3aa: CASSPPQEETQYF
v_gene: TRBV11-2; j_gene: TRBJ2-5; abundance: few; d_gene: .; CDR3nt: TGTGCCAGCAGCTTAGATCTGACCAAGTACCAAGAGACCCAGTACTTC; CDR3aa: CASSLDLTKYQETQYF
v_gene: TRBV5-5; j_gene: TRBJ1-5; abundance: .; d_gene: TRBD1; CDR3nt: TGTGCCAGCAGCTGGGACAGGGGGTACAATCAGCCCCAGCATTTT; CDR3aa: CASSWDRGYNQPQHF
v_gene: TRBV29-1; j_gene: TRBJ2-7; abundance: .; d_gene: .; CDR3nt: TGCAGCGCTCGAACAGGATTTCCATTCGAGCAGTACTTC; CDR3aa: CSARTGFPFEQYF
v_gene: TRBV5-1; j_gene: TRBJ2-7; abundance: .; d_gene: .; CDR3nt: TGCGCCAGCAGCTTGGAAGGTAGACACGAGCAGTACTTC; CDR3aa: CASSLEGRHEQYF
v_gene: TRBV7-9; j_gene: TRBJ2-3; abundance: .; d_gene: .; CDR3nt: TGTGCCGCGGACGCAGATACGCAGTATTTT; CDR3aa: CAADADTQYF
v_gene: TRBV7-9; j_gene: TRBJ2-7; abundance: many; d_gene: .; CDR3nt: TGTGCCAGCAGCTTAGCGCCAGCCTACGAGCAGTACTTC; CDR3aa: CASSLAPAYEQYF
v_gene: TRBV12-3/TRBV12-4; j_gene: TRBJ1-1; abundance: many; d_gene: TRBD1; CDR3nt: TGTGCCAGCAGTTTAACCCTTGGGACAGCTAACACTGAAGCTTTCTTT; CDR3aa: CASSLTLGTANTEAFF
v_gene: TRBV4-1; j_gene: TRBJ1-1; abundance: few; d_gene: .; CDR3nt: TGCGCCAGCAGCCCACCTAGTGGGGGGGTTTGGACTGAAGCTTTCTTT; CDR3aa: CASSPPSGGVWTEAFF
v_gene: TRBV20-1; j_gene: TRBJ2-7; abundance: few; d_gene: TRBD2; CDR3nt: TGCAGTGCTAGAGATCTGAGCGGGAGTACAATCGAGCAGTACTTC; CDR3aa: CSARDLSGSTIEQYF
v_gene: TRBV6-5; j_gene: TRBJ1-5; abundance: few; d_gene: .; CDR3nt: TGTGCCAGCAGTTACTCGGTGGGGGCTCAGCCCCAGCATTTT; CDR3aa: CASSYSVGAQPQHF
v_gene: TRBV3-1; j_gene: TRBJ2-3; abundance: few; d_gene: .; CDR3nt: TGTGCCAGCAGCCAAATGAGCACAGATACGCAGTATTTT; CDR3aa: CASSQMSTDTQYF
v_gene: TRBV27; j_gene: TRBJ2-3; abundance: .; d_gene: TRBD2; CDR3nt: TGTGCCAGCAGTCACCGGGACTATAAAGATACGCAGTATTTT; CDR3aa: CASSHRDYKDTQYF
v_gene: TRBV7-8; j_gene: TRBJ1-1; abundance: many; d_gene: .; CDR3nt: TGTGCCAGCAGCCCTGCCACAGGCGTTAACACTGAAGCTTTCTTT; CDR3aa: CASSPATGVNTEAFF
v_gene: TRBV13; j_gene: TRBJ2-7; abundance: .; d_gene: TRBD1; CDR3nt: TGTGCCAGCAGCCCCGGACAGGGGGGCAAGTACTTC; CDR3aa: CASSPGQGGKYF
v_gene: TRBV6-1; j_gene: TRBJ2-5; abundance: few; d_gene: TRBD2; CDR3nt: TGTGCCAGCAGTACGAGATTAGCGGGGGGCCAGCAAGAGACCCAGTACTTC; CDR3aa: CASSTRLAGGQQETQYF
v_gene: TRBV7-9; j_gene: TRBJ2-5; abundance: few; d_gene: TRBD2; CDR3nt: TGTGCCAGCAGCTTCCTTAGCGGGGGGCAAGAGACCCAGTACTTC; CDR3aa: CASSFLSGGQETQYF